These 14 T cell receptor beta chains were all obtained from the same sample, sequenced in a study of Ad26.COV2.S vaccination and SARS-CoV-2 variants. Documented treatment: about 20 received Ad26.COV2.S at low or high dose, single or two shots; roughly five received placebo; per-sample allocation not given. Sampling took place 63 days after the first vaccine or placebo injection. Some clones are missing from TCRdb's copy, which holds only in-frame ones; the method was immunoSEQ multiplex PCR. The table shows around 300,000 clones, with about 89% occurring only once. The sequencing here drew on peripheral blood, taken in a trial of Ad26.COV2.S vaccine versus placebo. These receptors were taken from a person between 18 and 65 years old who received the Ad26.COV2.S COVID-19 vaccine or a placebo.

The CDR3 nucleotides are TGTGCCACCGGAAGGACTAGCGTGTCCTACGAGCAGTACTTC. Its translation: CATGRTSVSYEQYF. This chain uses TRBV19 with TRBJ2-7; 9 nucleotides agree with TRBD2. Germline V gives CDR1 LNHDA, CDR2 SQIVND (reference sequence). The CDR3 is 14 amino acids. V was clipped by 10 bases and J by 1 base; unmatched bases: 8. The full variable domain, completed using reference TRBV19 and TRBJ2-7, is DGGITQSPKYLFRKEGQNVTLSCEQNLNHDAMYWYRQDPGQGLRLIYYSQIVNDFQKGDIAEGYSVSREKKESFPLTVTSAQKNPTAFYLCATGRTSVSYEQYFGPGTRLTVT.

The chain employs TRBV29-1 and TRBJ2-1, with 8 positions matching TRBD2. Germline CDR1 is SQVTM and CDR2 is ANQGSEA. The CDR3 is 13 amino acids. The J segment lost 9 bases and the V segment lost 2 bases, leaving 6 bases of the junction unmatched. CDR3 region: CSVEKAGEGEQFF. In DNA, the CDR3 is TGCAGCGTTGAAAAAGCGGGAGAGGGTGAGCAGTTCTTC.

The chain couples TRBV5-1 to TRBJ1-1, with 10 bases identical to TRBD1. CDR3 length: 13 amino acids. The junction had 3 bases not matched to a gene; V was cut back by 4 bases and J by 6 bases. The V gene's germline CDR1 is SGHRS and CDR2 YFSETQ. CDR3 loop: CASSLGTGAEAFF. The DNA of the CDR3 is TGCGCCAGCAGCCTAGGGACAGGGGCTGAAGCTTTCTTT.

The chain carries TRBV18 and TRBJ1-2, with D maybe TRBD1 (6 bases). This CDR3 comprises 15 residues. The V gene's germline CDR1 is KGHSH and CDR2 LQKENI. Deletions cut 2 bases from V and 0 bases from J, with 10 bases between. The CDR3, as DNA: TGTGCCAGCTCACCAAGGGGGGGGCCTAACTATGGCTACACCTTC. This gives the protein CASSPRGGPNYGYTF.

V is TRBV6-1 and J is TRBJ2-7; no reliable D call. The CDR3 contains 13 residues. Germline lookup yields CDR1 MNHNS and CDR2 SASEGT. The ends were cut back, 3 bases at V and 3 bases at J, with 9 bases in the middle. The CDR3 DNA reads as TGTGCCAGCAGTGATAAGGGCCGCTACGAGCAGTACTTC. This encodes CASSDKGRYEQYF.

CDR3 region: CASSKARPKNIQYF. CDR3 DNA: TGTGCCAGCAGCAAGGCCAGGCCCAAAAACATTCAGTACTTC. The gene calls are TRBV21-1 and TRBJ2-4; the table names TRBD1, a call not compared with the DNA. TRBV21-1 is marked as a pseudogene. This CDR3 region has 14 residues.

The CDR3 loop is CSVSPSWYHEQFF. Written as DNA, the CDR3 is TGCAGCGTTTCCCCTTCCTGGTACCATGAGCAGTTCTTC. This sequence joins TRBV29-1 and TRBJ2-1; D unresolved. Germline-derived CDR1 and CDR2 are SQVTM and ANQGSEA. The ends were cut back, 5 bases at V and 8 bases at J, with 16 bases in the middle. The CDR3 extends over 13 amino acids.

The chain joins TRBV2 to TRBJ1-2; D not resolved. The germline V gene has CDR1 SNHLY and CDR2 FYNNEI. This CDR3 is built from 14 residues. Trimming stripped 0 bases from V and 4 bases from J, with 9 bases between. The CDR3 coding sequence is TGTGCCAGCAGTGAAGCTAGACCGAGCTATGGCTACACCTTC. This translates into CASSEARPSYGYTF.

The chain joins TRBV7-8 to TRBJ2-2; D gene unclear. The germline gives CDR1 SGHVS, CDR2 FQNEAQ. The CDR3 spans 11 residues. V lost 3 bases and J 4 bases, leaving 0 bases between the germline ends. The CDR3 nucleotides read TGTGCCAGCAGCTTCACCGGGGAGCTGTTTTTT. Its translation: CASSFTGELFF.

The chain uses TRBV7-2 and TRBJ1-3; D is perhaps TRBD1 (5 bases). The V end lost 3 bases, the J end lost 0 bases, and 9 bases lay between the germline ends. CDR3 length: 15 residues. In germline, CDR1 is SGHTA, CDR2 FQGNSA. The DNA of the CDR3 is TGTGCCAGCAGCTTGGGGGGTCTCTCTGGAAACACCATATATTTT. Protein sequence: CASSLGGLSGNTIYF. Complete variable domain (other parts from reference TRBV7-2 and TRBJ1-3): GAGVSQSPSNKVTEKGKDVELRCDPISGHTALYWYRQSLGQGLEFLIYFQGNSAPDKSGLPSDRFSAERTGGSVSTLTIQRTQQEDSAVYLCASSLGGLSGNTIYFGEGSWLTVV.

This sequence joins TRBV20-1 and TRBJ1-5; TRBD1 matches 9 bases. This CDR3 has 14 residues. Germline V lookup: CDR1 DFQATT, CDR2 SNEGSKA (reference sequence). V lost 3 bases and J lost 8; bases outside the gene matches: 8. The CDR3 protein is CSASKNRGREPQHF. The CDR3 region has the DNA TGCAGTGCTAGTAAGAACAGGGGGCGGGAGCCCCAGCATTTT.

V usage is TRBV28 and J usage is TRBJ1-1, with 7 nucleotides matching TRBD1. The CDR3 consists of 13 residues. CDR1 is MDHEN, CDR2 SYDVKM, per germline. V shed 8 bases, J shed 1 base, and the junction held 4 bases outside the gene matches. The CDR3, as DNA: TGTGCCAGCGGGACAGACGAGAACACTGAAGCTTTCTTT. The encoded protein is CASGTDENTEAFF.

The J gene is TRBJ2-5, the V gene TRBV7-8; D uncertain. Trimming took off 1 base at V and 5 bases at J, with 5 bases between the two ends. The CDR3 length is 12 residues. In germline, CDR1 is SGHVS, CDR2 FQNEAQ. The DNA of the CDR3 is TGTGCCAGCAGCTTAGGGTCCGAGACCCAGTACTTC. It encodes CASSLGSETQYF.

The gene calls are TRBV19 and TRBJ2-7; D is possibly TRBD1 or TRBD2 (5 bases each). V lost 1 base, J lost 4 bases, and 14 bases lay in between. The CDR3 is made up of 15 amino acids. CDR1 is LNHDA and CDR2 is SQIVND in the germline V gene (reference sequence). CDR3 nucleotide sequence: TGTGCCAGTAGTATAGGGTCGGGGCAGAGATACGAGCAGTACTTC. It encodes CASSIGSGQRYEQYF.